Shown below are 11 T cell receptor beta chains from a single sample sequenced in a study of long-term antiretroviral therapy in people with HIV. The assay, immunoSEQ v3.0, was run at survey level. Measured with immunoSEQ multiplex PCR; TCRdb has only the in-frame clones, and not every one. The table has fewer than 35,000 clones, roughly 80% seen once; the top ten hold 7.9%. The specimen comprised unsorted PBMCs, sampled 0.4 years before starting antiretroviral therapy. These receptors were taken from a young man with HIV.

The chain joins TRBV30 to TRBJ2-1; D tentatively reads TRBD1 or TRBD2 (5 bases each). The CDR3 covers 14 residues. The V gene's germline CDR1 is GTSNPN and CDR2 SVGIG (reference sequence). V was cut by 2 bases and J by 0 bases, with 8 bases left in between. CDR3 region: CAWSWGSSYNEQFF. The CDR3 DNA reads as TGTGCCTGGAGTTGGGGGAGCTCCTACAATGAGCAGTTCTTC.

The chain combines TRBV13 with TRBJ2-1; D might be TRBD2 (6 bases). V lost 5 bases and J lost 7, with 18 bases in between. Germline CDR1 and CDR2: PRHDT and FYEKMQ (reference sequence). This CDR3 region has 15 residues. The CDR3 is CASSGSGPPGNEQFF. In DNA form, the CDR3 reads TGTGCCAGCAGCGGTAGCGGCCCCCCGGGGAATGAGCAGTTCTTC.

J is TRBJ2-1 and V is TRBV7-9, with unresolved D. CDR3 length: 15 residues. Germline CDR1 SEHNR, CDR2 FQNEAQ (reference sequence). The germline V and J ends were trimmed by 1 base and 6 bases, with 13 bases remaining between them. The CDR3 nucleotides are TGTGCCAGCAGCTTAGTGCAGGAAAGAGGCAATGAGCAGTTCTTC. Translation: CASSLVQERGNEQFF.

The V call is TRBV5-1, the J call TRBJ2-7, with TRBD2 matching 10 bases. The V segment lost 0 bases and the J segment 2 bases; nucleotides outside the gene matches: 2. This CDR3 contains 15 residues. Per germline, CDR1 SGHRS and CDR2 YFSETQ. The CDR3 is CASSLEAGGAYEQYF. CDR3 coding DNA: TGCGCCAGCAGCTTGGAAGCGGGAGGGGCCTACGAGCAGTACTTC. The full variable domain, in which reference TRBV5-1 and TRBJ2-7 provide the parts outside the CDR3, is KAGVTQTPRYLIKTRGQQVTLSCSPISGHRSVSWYQQTPGQGLQFLFEYFSETQRNKGNFPGRFSGRQFSNSRSEMNVSTLELGDSALYLCASSLEAGGAYEQYFGPGTRLTVT.

The genes are TRBV6-5 and TRBJ1-1, with D hard to call. Trimming pared 2 bases from V and 2 bases from J, leaving 9 bases between. From germline, CDR1 is MNHEY and CDR2 SVGAGI. The CDR3 is made up of 14 amino acids. The CDR3 region has the DNA TGTGCCAGCAGTTACCACCTACTCAACACTGAAGCTTTCTTT. It specifies CASSYHLLNTEAFF.

The chain combines TRBV11-1 with TRBJ2-5, with 7 bases lining up with TRBD2. Germline V gene sequence: CDR1 SGHAT, CDR2 FQDESV (reference sequence). J was trimmed by 5 bases and V by 2 bases; bases with no gene match: 11. The CDR3 sequence is 16 residues long. Written as DNA, the CDR3 is TGTGCCAGCAGCTTAAATCTGGCCGGGCGGGGGGAGACCCAGTACTTC. Its protein product is CASSLNLAGRGETQYF.

This clone was found once. V is TRBV28 and J is TRBJ2-5; 8 positions match TRBD1. The V gene's germline CDR1 is MDHEN and CDR2 SYDVKM. This CDR3 region has 15 residues. The V gene end was trimmed by 6 bases and the J gene end by 4 bases; junction bases not matched to a gene: 10. The CDR3 loop is CASSPTTDRAETQYF. The DNA of the CDR3 is TGTGCCAGCAGCCCCACAACGGACAGGGCAGAGACCCAGTACTTC.

J is TRBJ2-3 and V is TRBV28; D may be TRBD1 (6 bases). The V gene's germline CDR1 is MDHEN and CDR2 SYDVKM. CDR3 size: 19 residues. V was pared by 3 bases and J by 4 bases, with 26 bases between. The CDR3 is CASSFQDPQGILASDTQYF. As DNA, the CDR3 is TGTGCCAGCAGTTTCCAAGATCCTCAGGGGATTTTAGCATCAGATACGCAGTATTTT.

This clone showed up just once. The chain links TRBV6-1 to TRBJ1-1; D ambiguous. Germline values: CDR1 MNHNS, CDR2 SASEGT. Deletions cut 8 bases from V and 6 bases from J, with 10 bases between. This CDR3 comprises 11 residues. The CDR3 sequence: CASRKYPEAFF. The CDR3 nucleotides are TGTGCCAGCCGTAAGTACCCTGAAGCTTTCTTT.

The chain links TRBV21-1 to TRBJ1-2; the table's TRBD1 call for D was not verified on the DNA. TRBV21-1 is recorded as a pseudogene. This CDR3 has 16 residues. The CDR3 sequence is CASSKNAFRGLSGYTF. CDR3 DNA: TGTGCCAGCAGCAAAAATGCTTTTAGGGGGCTTAGTGGCTACACCTTC.

The chain joins TRBV6-5 to TRBJ2-3; D not resolved. V was pared by 6 bases and J by 2 bases, with 12 bases between. The CDR3 extends over 14 amino acids. Per the germline V gene, CDR1 is MNHEY and CDR2 is SVGAGI. The CDR3, as DNA: TGTGCCAGCAGCCACATACGAAACACAGATACGCAGTATTTT. Protein: CASSHIRNTDTQYF.